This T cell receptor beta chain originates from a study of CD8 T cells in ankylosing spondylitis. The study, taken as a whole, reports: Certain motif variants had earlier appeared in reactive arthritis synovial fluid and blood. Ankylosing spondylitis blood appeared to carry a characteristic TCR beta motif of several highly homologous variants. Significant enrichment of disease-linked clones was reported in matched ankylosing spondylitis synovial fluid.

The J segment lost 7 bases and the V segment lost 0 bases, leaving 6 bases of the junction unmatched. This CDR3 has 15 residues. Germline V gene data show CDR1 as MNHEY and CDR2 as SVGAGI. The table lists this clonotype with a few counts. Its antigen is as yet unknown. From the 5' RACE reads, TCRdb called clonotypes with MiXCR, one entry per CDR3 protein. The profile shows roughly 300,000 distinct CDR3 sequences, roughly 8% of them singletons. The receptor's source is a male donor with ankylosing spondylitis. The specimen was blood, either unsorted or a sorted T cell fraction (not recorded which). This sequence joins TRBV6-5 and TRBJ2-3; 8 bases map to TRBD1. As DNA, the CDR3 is TGTGCCAGCAGTTACTCAAGGACAGGGTTCAATACGCAGTATTTT. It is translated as CASSYSRTGFNTQYF.